Below, 15 T cell receptor beta chains from the same sample are listed, as sequenced in a study of T cells in Graves' hyperthyroidism and ophthalmopathy. What was amplified from RNA transcripts were TCR beta CDR3 regions. HTBI primers drove first-round RT-PCR of the TCR CDR3. TCRdb re-derived calls from the multiplex PCR reads in MiXCR, one entry per CDR3 protein. The sample yields roughly 600,000 distinct CDR3 sequences, roughly 15% seen once. Sequenced material: blood. The receptor set was obtained from a woman aged 50 to 60 with Graves' ophthalmopathy.

This clonotype was recorded many times. V is TRBV20-1 and J is TRBJ2-7; no clear D. The germline gives CDR1 DFQATT, CDR2 SNEGSKA (reference sequence). The CDR3 runs 14 residues. Trimming removed 1 base from V and 7 bases from J, with 17 bases in between. Here the CDR3 DNA reads TGCAGTGCTAGAGCTCTACGGCAGGTCTTGGAGCAGTACTTC. Its protein is CSARALRQVLEQYF.

V usage is TRBV9 and J usage is TRBJ2-7; no clear D gene. Germline V lookup: CDR1 SGDLS, CDR2 YYNGEE. This CDR3 is built from 13 residues. V was shortened by 3 bases and J by 5 bases, with 12 bases between the two germline ends. In DNA, the CDR3 is TGTGCCAGCAGCGCAAGGCCAAGCCACGAGCAGTACTTC. It is translated as CASSARPSHEQYF.

This clonotype showed up many times. The chain is built from TRBV6-1 and TRBJ1-6, with 7 bases matching TRBD1. Germline V CDR1 and CDR2: MNHNS, SASEGT. CDR3 length: 17 amino acids. V lost 5 bases, J lost 7 bases, and 14 bases stayed unmatched. Here the CDR3 reads CASSYSMGGGGNSPLHF. The DNA of the CDR3 is TGTGCCAGCAGTTATTCCATGGGAGGGGGCGGGAATTCACCCCTCCACTTT.

This clonotype was detected ten times or more. The chain is built from TRBV5-1 and TRBJ2-1; 15 nucleotides line up with TRBD2. This CDR3 region has 18 residues. Germline loops: CDR1 SGHRS, CDR2 YFSETQ. V was clipped by 2 bases and J by 8 bases; unmatched bases: 11. CDR3 in DNA: TGCGCCAGCAGCTTCGGACTAGCGGGAGGGCCTAGTAGCTATGAGCAGTTCTTC. It encodes CASSFGLAGGPSSYEQFF.

This clonotype came up a few times. V and J are TRBV12-3 or TRBV12-4 and TRBJ2-2; D possibly uses TRBD1 or TRBD2 (5 bases each). V was trimmed by 3 bases and J by 4 bases, leaving 12 bases between them. The CDR3 consists of 15 residues. The CDR3 region is CASSFGKGTTGELFF. The CDR3, as DNA: TGTGCCAGCAGTTTCGGGAAGGGGACCACCGGGGAGCTGTTTTTT.

The table lists this clonotype with many counts. The chain combines TRBV12-3 or TRBV12-4 with TRBJ2-7; D is possibly TRBD1 or TRBD2 (6 bases each). This CDR3 region has 12 residues. Trimming cost V 5 bases and J 3 bases, with 8 bases left between them. The chain's CDR3 is CASSGGLYEQYF. The CDR3 DNA sequence: TGTGCCAGCAGTGGGGGGCTCTACGAGCAGTACTTC.

The V gene is TRBV25-1, the J gene TRBJ2-7; either TRBD1 or TRBD2 may fit D (5 bases each). Germline values: CDR1 MGHDK, CDR2 SYGVNS. This CDR3 has 15 residues. V lost 6 bases to trimming and J lost 1 base, with 16 bases between them. The CDR3: CASSEGTTGSYEQYF. In nucleotides, the CDR3 is TGTGCCAGCAGCGAAGGGACGACGGGATCCTACGAGCAGTACTTC.

Ten or more counts support this clonotype. This chain links TRBV7-6 with TRBJ2-3; perhaps TRBD2 as D (6 bases). The CDR3 loop spans 15 amino acids. Germline V gene lookup returns CDR1 SGHVS and CDR2 FNYEAQ. V shed 5 bases and J shed 5 bases, with 17 bases lying between them. The CDR3 reads CASSTPGVGLDTQYF. The CDR3 DNA follows: TGTGCCAGCAGCACACCGGGAGTTGGGCTAGATACGCAGTATTTT.

This clonotype was recorded once. V usage is TRBV28 and J usage is TRBJ2-1; D remains ambiguous. The DNA matches TRBJ2-7 better at its end, which makes the J call doubtful. The CDR3 extends over 18 amino acids. Germline V lookup: CDR1 MDHEN, CDR2 SYDVKM. As DNA, the CDR3 is TGTGCCAGCAGGAAAGCCCCTCGTGACTGGGTCGGCTACAATGAGCAGTACTTC. The encoded protein is CASRKAPRDWVGYNEQYF.

This clonotype was counted at least ten times. The chain uses TRBV20-1 and TRBJ1-3; possibly TRBD1 for D (5 bases). Germline-derived CDR1 and CDR2 are DFQATT and SNEGSKA (reference sequence). Trimming took off 4 bases at V and 4 bases at J, with 14 bases between the two ends. This CDR3 has 14 amino acids. CDR3 bases: TGCAGTGCTACAAGGCAGGGACTAGGAAACACCATATATTTT. Its translation: CSATRQGLGNTIYF.

This clonotype has a count of ten or more. The chain uses TRBV10-3 and TRBJ2-5, with D hard to call. The CDR3 contains 13 residues. Per the germline V gene, CDR1 is ENHRY and CDR2 is SYGVKD. V lost 0 bases, J lost 4 bases, and 6 bases lay in between. The CDR3: CAISESSRETQYF. As DNA, the CDR3 is TGTGCCATCAGTGAGTCTAGTAGAGAGACCCAGTACTTC.

The sample holds a few counts of this clonotype. The V and J genes are TRBV29-1 and TRBJ1-1, with a possible D match to TRBD1 (6 bases). V was shortened by 7 bases and J by 1 base, with 16 bases between the two germline ends. The CDR3 runs to 14 residues. CDR1 is SQVTM, CDR2 ANQGSEA, per germline. CDR3 sequence (DNA): TGCAGCGCCGACGCAGGGGTTTGGAACACTGAAGCTTTCTTT. Translated, it gives CSADAGVWNTEAFF.

The chain recombines TRBV3-1 with TRBJ2-1, with D perhaps TRBD2 (7 bases). CDR1 and CDR2 (germline): LGHDT, YNNKEL (reference sequence). The CDR3 sequence is 13 residues long. The V and J ends lost 0 bases and 12 bases respectively, with 12 bases between them. This CDR3 reads CASSQDRGGSQFF. Here the CDR3 DNA reads TGTGCCAGCAGCCAAGATAGGGGGGGGTCGCAGTTCTTC.

This clonotype was seen a handful of times. This sequence joins TRBV29-1 and TRBJ2-7, with TRBD2 identical over 7 bases. CDR3 size: 14 residues. V trimming: 4 bases; J trimming: 4 bases; junction bases outside the gene matches: 10. CDR1 SQVTM and CDR2 ANQGSEA come from the germline V gene. In DNA form, the CDR3 reads TGCAGCGTTGGGGGGAGGACTAGTGGTTACGAGCAGTACTTC. Translated: CSVGGRTSGYEQYF.

The gene calls are TRBV28 and TRBJ1-3; D gene ambiguous. The CDR3 runs 14 residues. Trimming shortened V by 5 bases and J by 4 bases, and 12 bases separated the two germline ends. In germline, CDR1 is MDHEN, CDR2 SYDVKM. CDR3 bases: TGTGCCAGCAGTAACCAAGGGTCCGGAAACACCATATATTTT. Encoded protein: CASSNQGSGNTIYF.